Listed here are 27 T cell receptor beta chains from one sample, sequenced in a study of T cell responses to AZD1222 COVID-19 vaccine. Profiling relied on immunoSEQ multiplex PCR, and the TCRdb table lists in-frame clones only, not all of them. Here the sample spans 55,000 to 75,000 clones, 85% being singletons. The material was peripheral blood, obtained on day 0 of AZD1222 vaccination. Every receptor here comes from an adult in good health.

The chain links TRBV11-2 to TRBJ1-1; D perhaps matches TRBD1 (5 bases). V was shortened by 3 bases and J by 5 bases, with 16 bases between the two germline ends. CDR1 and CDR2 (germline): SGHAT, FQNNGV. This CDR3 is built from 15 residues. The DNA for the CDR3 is TGTGCCAGCAGCTTTAATATCGGGAAGGGGACTGAAGCTTTCTTT. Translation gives CASSFNIGKGTEAFF.

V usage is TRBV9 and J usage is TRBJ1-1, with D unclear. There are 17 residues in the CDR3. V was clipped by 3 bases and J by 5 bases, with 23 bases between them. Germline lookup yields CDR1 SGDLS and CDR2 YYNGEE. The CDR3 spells CASSERRTGFQQTEAFF. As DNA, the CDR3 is TGTGCCAGCAGCGAACGAAGGACGGGATTCCAACAGACTGAAGCTTTCTTT.

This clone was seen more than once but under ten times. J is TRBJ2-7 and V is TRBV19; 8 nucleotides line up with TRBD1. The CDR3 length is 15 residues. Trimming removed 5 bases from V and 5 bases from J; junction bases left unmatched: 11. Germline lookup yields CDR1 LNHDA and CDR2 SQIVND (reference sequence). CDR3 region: CASSVGQDRVHEQYF. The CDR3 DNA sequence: TGTGCCAGTAGTGTAGGACAGGACAGGGTCCACGAGCAGTACTTC.

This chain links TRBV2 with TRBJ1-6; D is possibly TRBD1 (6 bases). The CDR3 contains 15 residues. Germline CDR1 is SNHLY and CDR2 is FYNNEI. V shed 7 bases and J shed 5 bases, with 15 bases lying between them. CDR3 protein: CASKGGALNNSPLHF. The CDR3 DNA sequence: TGTGCCAGCAAGGGGGGCGCACTAAATAATTCACCCCTCCACTTT.

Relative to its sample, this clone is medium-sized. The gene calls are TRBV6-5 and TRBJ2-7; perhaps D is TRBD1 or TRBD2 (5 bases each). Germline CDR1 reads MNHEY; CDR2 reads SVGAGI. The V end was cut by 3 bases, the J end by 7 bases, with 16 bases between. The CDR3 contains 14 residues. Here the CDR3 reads CASSYLTDGGEQYF. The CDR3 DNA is TGTGCCAGCAGTTATCTGACGGATGGGGGTGAGCAGTACTTC.

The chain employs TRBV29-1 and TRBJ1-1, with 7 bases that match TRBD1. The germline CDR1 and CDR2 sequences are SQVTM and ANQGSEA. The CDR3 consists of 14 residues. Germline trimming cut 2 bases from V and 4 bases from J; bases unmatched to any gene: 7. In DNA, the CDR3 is TGCAGCGTTGAACTCAGGGGGGTGGCCACTGAAGCTTTCTTT. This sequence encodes CSVELRGVATEAFF. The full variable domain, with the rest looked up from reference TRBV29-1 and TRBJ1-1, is SAVISQKPSRDICQRGTSLTIQCQVDSQVTMMFWYRQQPGQSLTLIATANQGSEATYESGFVIDKFPISRPNLTFSTLTVSNMSPEDSSIYLCSVELRGVATEAFFGQGTRLTVV.

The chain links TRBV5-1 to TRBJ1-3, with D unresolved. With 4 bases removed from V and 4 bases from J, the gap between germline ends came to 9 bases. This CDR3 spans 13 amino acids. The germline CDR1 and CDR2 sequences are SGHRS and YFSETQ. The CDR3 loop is CASSVGVGNTIYF. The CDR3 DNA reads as TGCGCCAGCAGCGTCGGTGTAGGAAACACCATATATTTT. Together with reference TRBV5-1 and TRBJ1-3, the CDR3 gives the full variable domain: KAGVTQTPRYLIKTRGQQVTLSCSPISGHRSVSWYQQTPGQGLQFLFEYFSETQRNKGNFPGRFSGRQFSNSRSEMNVSTLELGDSALYLCASSVGVGNTIYFGEGSWLTVV.

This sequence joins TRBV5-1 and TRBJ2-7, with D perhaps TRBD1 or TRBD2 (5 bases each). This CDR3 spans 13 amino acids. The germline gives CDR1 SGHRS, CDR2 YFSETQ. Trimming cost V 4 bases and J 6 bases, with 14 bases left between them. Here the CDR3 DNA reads TGCGCCAGCAGCCTTGGTCGGGGCTCCGAGCAGTACTTC. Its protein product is CASSLGRGSEQYF.

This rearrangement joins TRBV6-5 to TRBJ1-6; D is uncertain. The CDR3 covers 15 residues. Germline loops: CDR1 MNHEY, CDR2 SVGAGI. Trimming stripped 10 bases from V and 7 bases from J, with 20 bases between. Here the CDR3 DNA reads TGTGCCACCCGGCGGGAGGGCAGCCAAAATTCACCCCTCCACTTT. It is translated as CATRREGSQNSPLHF.

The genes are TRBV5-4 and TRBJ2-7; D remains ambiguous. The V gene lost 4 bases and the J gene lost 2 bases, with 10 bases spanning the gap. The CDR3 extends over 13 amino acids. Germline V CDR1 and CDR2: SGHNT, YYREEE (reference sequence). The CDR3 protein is CASSTSTTYEQYF. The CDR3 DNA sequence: TGTGCCAGCAGCACCTCCACGACCTACGAGCAGTACTTC.

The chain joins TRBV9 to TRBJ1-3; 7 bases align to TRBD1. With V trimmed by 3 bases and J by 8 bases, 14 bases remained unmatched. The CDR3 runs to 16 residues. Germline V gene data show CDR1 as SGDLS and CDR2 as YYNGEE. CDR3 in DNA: TGTGCCAGCAGCGCCCGCCCGACAGGGTGGTGGGACACCATATATTTT. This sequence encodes CASSARPTGWWDTIYF. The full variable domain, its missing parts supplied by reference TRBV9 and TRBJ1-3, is DSGVTQTPKHLITATGQRVTLRCSPRSGDLSVYWYQQSLDQGLQFLIQYYNGEERAKGNILERFSAQQFPDLHSELNLSSLELGDSALYFCASSARPTGWWDTIYFGEGSWLTVV.

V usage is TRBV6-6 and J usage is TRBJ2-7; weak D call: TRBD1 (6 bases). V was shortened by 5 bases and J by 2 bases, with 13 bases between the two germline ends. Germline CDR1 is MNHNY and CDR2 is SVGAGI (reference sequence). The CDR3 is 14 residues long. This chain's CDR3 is CASSHRDIAYEQYF. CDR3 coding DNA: TGTGCCAGCAGTCACCGGGACATCGCCTACGAGCAGTACTTC.

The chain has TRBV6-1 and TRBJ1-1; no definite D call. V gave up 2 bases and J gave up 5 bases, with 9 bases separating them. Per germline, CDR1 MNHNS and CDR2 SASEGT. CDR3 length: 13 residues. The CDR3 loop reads CASSEPARTEAFF. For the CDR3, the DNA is TGTGCCAGCAGTGAACCTGCAAGGACTGAAGCTTTCTTT.

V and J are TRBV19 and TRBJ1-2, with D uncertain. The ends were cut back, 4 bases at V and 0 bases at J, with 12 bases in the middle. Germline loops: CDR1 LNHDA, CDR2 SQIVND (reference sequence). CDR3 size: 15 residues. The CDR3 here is CASSRDWTANYGYTF. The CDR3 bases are TGTGCCAGTAGTAGGGATTGGACGGCTAACTATGGCTACACCTTC.

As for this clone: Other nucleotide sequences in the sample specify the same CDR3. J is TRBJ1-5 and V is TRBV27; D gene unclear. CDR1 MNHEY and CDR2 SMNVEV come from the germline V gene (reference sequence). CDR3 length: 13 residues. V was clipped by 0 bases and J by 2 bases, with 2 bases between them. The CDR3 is CASSLSGNQPQHF. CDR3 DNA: TGTGCCAGCAGTTTATCGGGCAATCAGCCCCAGCATTTT.

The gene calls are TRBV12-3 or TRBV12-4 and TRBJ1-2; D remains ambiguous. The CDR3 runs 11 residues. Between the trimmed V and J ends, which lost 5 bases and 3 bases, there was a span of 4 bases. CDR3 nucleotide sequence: TGTGCCAGCAGTCGAGACTATGGCTACACCTTC. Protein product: CASSRDYGYTF.

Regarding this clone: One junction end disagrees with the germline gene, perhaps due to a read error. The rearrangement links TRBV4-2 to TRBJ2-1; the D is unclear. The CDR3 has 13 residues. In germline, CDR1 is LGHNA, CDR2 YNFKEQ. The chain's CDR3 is CTSSQAPYNEQFF. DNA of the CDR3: TGTACCAGCAGCCAAGCCCCCTACAATGAGCAGTTCTTC.

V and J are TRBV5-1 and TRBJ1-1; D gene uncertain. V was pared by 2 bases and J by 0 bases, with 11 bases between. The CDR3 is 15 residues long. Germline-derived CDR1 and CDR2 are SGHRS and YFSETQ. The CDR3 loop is CASSLVSLMNTEAFF. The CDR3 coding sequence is TGCGCCAGCAGCTTAGTCAGCCTCATGAACACTGAAGCTTTCTTT.

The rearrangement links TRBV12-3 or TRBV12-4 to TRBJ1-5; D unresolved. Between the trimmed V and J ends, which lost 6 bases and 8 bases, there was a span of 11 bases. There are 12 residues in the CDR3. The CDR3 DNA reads TGTGCCAGCAGCGATCAGTTGGAGCCCCAGCATTTT. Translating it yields CASSDQLEPQHF.

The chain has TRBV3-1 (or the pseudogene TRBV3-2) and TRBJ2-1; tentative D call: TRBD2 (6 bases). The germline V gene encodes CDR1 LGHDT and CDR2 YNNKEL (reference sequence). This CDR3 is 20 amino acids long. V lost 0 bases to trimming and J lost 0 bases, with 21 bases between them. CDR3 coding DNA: TGTGCCAGCAGCCAAGAGGTTGGGCACGGAGGGAGTCTCTCCTACAATGAGCAGTTCTTC. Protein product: CASSQEVGHGGSLSYNEQFF.

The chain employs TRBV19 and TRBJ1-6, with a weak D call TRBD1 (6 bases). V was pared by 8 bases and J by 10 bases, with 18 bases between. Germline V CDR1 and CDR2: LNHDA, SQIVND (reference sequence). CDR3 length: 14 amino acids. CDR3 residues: CASGHPDSRSPLHF. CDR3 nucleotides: TGTGCCAGTGGACACCCGGACAGTCGGTCACCCCTCCACTTT.

Here the CDR3 reads CASGTENEAFF. Written as DNA, the CDR3 is TGTGCCAGCGGGACAGAGAATGAAGCTTTCTTT. The rearrangement uses TRBV19 and TRBJ1-1; 7 bases are a match to TRBD1. Germline values: CDR1 LNHDA, CDR2 SQIVND (reference sequence). V trimming: 9 bases; J trimming: 7 bases; junction bases outside the gene matches: 5. The CDR3 loop spans 11 amino acids.

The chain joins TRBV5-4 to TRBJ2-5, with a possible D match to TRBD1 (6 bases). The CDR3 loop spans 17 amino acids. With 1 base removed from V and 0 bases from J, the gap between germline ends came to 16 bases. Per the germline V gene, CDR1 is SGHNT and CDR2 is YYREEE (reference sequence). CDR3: CASSLPLETGYQETQYF. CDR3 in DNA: TGTGCCAGCAGCTTGCCCCTAGAAACAGGGTACCAAGAGACCCAGTACTTC.

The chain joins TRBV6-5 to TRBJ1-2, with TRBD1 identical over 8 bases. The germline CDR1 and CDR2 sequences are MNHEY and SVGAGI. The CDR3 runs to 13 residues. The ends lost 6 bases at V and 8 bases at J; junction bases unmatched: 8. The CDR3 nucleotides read TGTGCCAGCAGAGTCCAGGGGGCTGGGGGCTACACCTTC. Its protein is CASRVQGAGGYTF.

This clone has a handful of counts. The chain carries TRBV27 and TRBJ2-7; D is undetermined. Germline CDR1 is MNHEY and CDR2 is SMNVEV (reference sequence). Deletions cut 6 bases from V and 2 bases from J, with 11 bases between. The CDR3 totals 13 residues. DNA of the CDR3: TGTGCCAGCAGCCCGAGTCGGGCCTACGAGCAGTACTTC. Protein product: CASSPSRAYEQYF.

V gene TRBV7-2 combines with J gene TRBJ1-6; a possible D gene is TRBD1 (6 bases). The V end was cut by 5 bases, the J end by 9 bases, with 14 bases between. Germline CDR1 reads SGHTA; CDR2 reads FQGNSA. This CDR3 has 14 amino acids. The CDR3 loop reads CASSPGTKGSPLHF. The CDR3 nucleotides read TGTGCCAGCAGCCCAGGGACAAAGGGTTCACCCCTCCACTTT.

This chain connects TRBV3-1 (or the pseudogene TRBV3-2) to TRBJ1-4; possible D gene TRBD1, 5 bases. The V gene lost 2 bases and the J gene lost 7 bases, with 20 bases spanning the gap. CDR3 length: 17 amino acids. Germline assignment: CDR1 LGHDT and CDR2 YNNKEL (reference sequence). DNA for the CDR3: TGTGCCAGCAGCCAAAACCTGCTCGGGACTCAGTTTGAAAAACTGTTTTTT. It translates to CASSQNLLGTQFEKLFF.